This entry lists 10 T cell receptor beta chains sequenced from one sample in a study of T cell repertoires in cytomegalovirus infection. No antigen is known for these receptors. A single record per CDR3 protein comes from TCRdb applying MiXCR to the reads. The sample has approximately 590,000 distinct CDR3 sequences; roughly 42% are singletons. The specimen was cultured PBMCs, collected from culture after CMV antigen stimulation. These receptor sequences come from a human donor in good health (CMV status not recorded). Some clones in this sample may be carry-over from other donors' samples.

This clonotype has only a few counts. The chain is built from TRBV20-1 and TRBJ2-2; the D is unclear. Trimming cost V 5 bases and J 4 bases, with 17 bases left between them. Germline V gene sequence: CDR1 DFQATT, CDR2 SNEGSKA (reference sequence). This CDR3 has 15 amino acids. The CDR3 here is CSAPGGARVTGELFF. CDR3 DNA sequence: TGCAGTGCTCCAGGCGGCGCGAGAGTCACCGGGGAGCTGTTTTTT.

This clonotype was seen only once. V is TRBV19 and J is TRBJ2-1; perhaps TRBD2 as D (5 bases). Germline assignment: CDR1 LNHDA and CDR2 SQIVND (reference sequence). This CDR3 contains 15 residues. Trimming removed 6 bases at V and 0 bases at J, with 12 bases between. This CDR3 is CASRETINSYNEQFF. The CDR3 DNA follows: TGTGCCAGTAGGGAGACTATAAACTCCTACAATGAGCAGTTCTTC.

V is TRBV20-1 and J is TRBJ2-3; 9 nucleotides line up with TRBD2. V lost 4 bases and J lost 3; bases outside the gene matches: 2. Per the germline V gene, CDR1 is DFQATT and CDR2 is SNEGSKA (reference sequence). This CDR3 is built from 13 residues. The CDR3 sequence: CSAISGGTDTQYF. The CDR3 DNA follows: TGCAGTGCTATTAGCGGGGGTACAGATACGCAGTATTTT.

The chain is built from TRBV29-1 and TRBJ2-1; D might be TRBD2 (6 bases). The CDR3 spans 16 residues. From germline, CDR1 is SQVTM and CDR2 ANQGSEA. Trimming left V 1 base short and J 0 bases short, with 13 bases between. The CDR3 DNA reads TGCAGCGTTGAAGTGGGGGACTCCAGCTCCTACAATGAGCAGTTCTTC. Residues: CSVEVGDSSSYNEQFF.

The rearrangement links TRBV4-2 to TRBJ1-5, with TRBD1 identical over 8 bases. From germline, CDR1 is LGHNA and CDR2 YNFKEQ. The CDR3 is made up of 18 amino acids. The V and J ends lost 4 bases and 1 base, in that order; junction bases with no gene match: 12. CDR3 region: CASSRYITGGGSNQPQHF. The DNA for the CDR3 is TGTGCCAGCAGCCGGTATATTACAGGGGGGGGGAGCAATCAGCCCCAGCATTTT.

The table lists this clonotype with a few counts. The V gene is TRBV12-3 or TRBV12-4, the J gene TRBJ1-3; D is unresolved. The germline V and J ends were trimmed by 6 bases and 4 bases, with 10 bases remaining between them. The CDR3 is made up of 13 amino acids. The CDR3 sequence: CASSYLPGNTIYF. The CDR3 nucleotides read TGTGCCAGCAGCTACCTCCCCGGAAACACCATATATTTT.

This chain joins TRBV10-3 and TRBJ1-2; 7 nucleotides line up with TRBD1. This CDR3 has 14 residues. The V gene end was trimmed by 10 bases and the J gene end by 8 bases; junction bases not matched to a gene: 16. Per the germline V gene, CDR1 is ENHRY and CDR2 is SYGVKD. CDR3 residues: CATPGRGRPGGYTF. CDR3 sequence (DNA): TGTGCCACCCCGGGGAGGGGGCGGCCGGGCGGCTACACCTTC.

This chain connects TRBV14 to TRBJ2-1; 8 bases line up with TRBD2. The germline gives CDR1 SGHDN, CDR2 FVKESK. V trimming: 1 base; J trimming: 10 bases; junction bases outside the gene matches: 12. The CDR3 spans 16 residues. DNA of the CDR3: TGTGCCAGCAGCCAAGGACCACTTGGACTAGCTCCGGAGCAGTTCTTC. It translates to CASSQGPLGLAPEQFF.

This clonotype showed up just once. The chain uses TRBV28 and TRBJ1-2, with 7 bases aligning to TRBD1. The germline CDR1 and CDR2 sequences are MDHEN and SYDVKM. This CDR3 region has 13 residues. The ends lost 10 bases at V and 4 bases at J; junction bases unmatched: 9. CDR3 loop: CATTTGSLYGYTF. CDR3 sequence (DNA): TGTGCCACCACGACAGGGAGTCTCTATGGCTACACCTTC.

This sequence joins TRBV6-4 and TRBJ1-4, with 7 bases lining up with TRBD1. CDR3 length: 14 residues. Germline V gives CDR1 MRHNA, CDR2 SNTAGT. V shed 5 bases, J shed 8 bases, and the junction held 8 bases outside the gene matches. The CDR3 loop reads CASSRTGEGEKLFF. The CDR3 nucleotides read TGTGCCAGCAGTCGAACAGGGGAAGGCGAAAAACTGTTTTTT.